The present T cell receptor beta chain was sequenced within a study of identical twins. Addition of a universal primer site occurred through template switching, and cDNA carried unique molecular identifiers. One entry per CDR3 protein, called by TCRdb with MiXCR from the 5' RACE reads. Of around 370,000 distinct CDR3 sequences listed, approximately 9.1% were seen once; the top ten hold roughly 9%. This clonotype was detected only a few times. CDR3 length: 15 amino acids. Looked up from germline, CDR1 is SGHRS and CDR2 is YFSETQ. V dropped 0 bases and J dropped 1 base, with 8 bases sitting between them.

This TCR derives from a woman in her forties or fifties in good health. The sample taken for sequencing was naive T cells sorted from blood. The rearrangement joins TRBV5-1 to TRBJ1-3; D unclear. CDR3 sequence: CASSLAEGSGNTIYF. CDR3 coding DNA: TGCGCCAGCAGCTTGGCTGAGGGATCTGGAAACACCATATATTTT.